This T cell receptor beta chain is from a study of brain metastases from non-small cell lung cancer. The CDR3 spans 17 residues. The ends lost 7 bases at V and 5 bases at J; junction bases unmatched: 11. CDR1 is SEHNR and CDR2 is FQNEAQ in the germline V gene (reference sequence). TCRdb keeps only in-frame clones here, not all; method: immunoSEQ multiplex PCR. Seen here are 1,200 or so clones, 90% observed once, and the top ten hold approximately 6.6%. This receptor was taken from a donor older than 35 with non-small cell lung cancer. V is TRBV7-9 and J is TRBJ2-2, with 12 bases matching TRBD2. Sequencing was done on a sample of primary lung tumor tissue. The chain's CDR3 is CASNSPRLAGATGELFF. The CDR3 DNA is TGTGCCAGCAACTCGCCCAGACTAGCGGGGGCGACCGGGGAGCTGTTTTTT. Together with reference TRBV7-9 and TRBJ2-2, the CDR3 gives the full variable domain: DTGVSQNPRHKITKRGQNVTFRCDPISEHNRLYWYRQTLGQGPEFLTYFQNEAQLEKSRLLSDRFSAERPKGSFSTLEIQRTEQGDSAMYLCASNSPRLAGATGELFFGEGSRLTVL.